Included here is one T cell receptor beta chain sequence, with context. Authors' analysis steps: Reference gene primer amplification yielded estimated nucleated cell counts. The protocol was immunoSEQ multiplex PCR, while the TCRdb copy is restricted to in-frame clones and leaves out a portion. V, J and clone size reflect that table, while D and trimming were determined from the DNA. This sample has some 120,000 clones, with 90% found just once. This sample was included in a study of blood T cell repertoires in COVID-19. V shed 5 bases and J shed 3 bases, with 11 bases lying between them. CDR3 length equals 14 residues. CDR1 and CDR2 from the germline V gene are SEHNR and FQNEAQ (reference sequence).

V and J are TRBV7-9 and TRBJ1-3; a weak D match, TRBD1 (6 bases). Sample: peripheral blood. The receptor was derived from a man aged 45-65 years with active COVID-19. DNA of the CDR3: TGTGCCAGCAGCAAATGGACAGATGGAAACACCATATATTTT. Translated: CASSKWTDGNTIYF.